One and the same sample provided the 24 T cell receptor beta chains below, sequenced in a study of OX40 agonist ivuxolimab in advanced cancers. The library was generated by the immunoSEQ multiplex PCR assay. TCRdb holds this immuneACCESS table with in-frame rearrangements only. Some clones are missing; in checked studies, unresolved V genes explain under half, and the rest has no known cause. In all, the sample holds roughly 60,000 clones, and around 90% of those were seen once. The leading ten clones occupy around 25% of the sample. Here the sequenced sample was CD4+ or CD8+ T cells sorted from blood, taken in a trial of the OX40 agonist ivuxolimab. The receptor source for this set is an adult with an advanced solid tumor such as melanoma, head and neck, liver or kidney cancer.

The J gene is TRBJ2-7, the V gene TRBV28; 11 bases agree with TRBD2. Germline assignment: CDR1 MDHEN and CDR2 SYDVKM. Unmatched junction bases numbered 9, after V lost 7 bases and J lost 1 base. CDR3 length: 16 residues. This CDR3 is CASTSLTSGSSYEQYF. CDR3 sequence (DNA): TGTGCCAGCACCTCCCTCACTAGCGGGAGTTCCTACGAGCAGTACTTC.

The V gene is TRBV30, the J gene TRBJ1-1; D gene ambiguous. The CDR3 length is 13 residues. V was cut by 2 bases and J by 4 bases, with 11 bases left in between. Germline V gene lookup returns CDR1 GTSNPN and CDR2 SVGIG (reference sequence). DNA of the CDR3: TGTGCCTGGAGTCGTACACTGACCACTGAAGCTTTCTTT. Protein: CAWSRTLTTEAFF. Drawing the rest from reference TRBV30 and TRBJ1-1, the complete variable domain is SQTIHQWPATLVQPVGSPLSLECTVEGTSNPNLYWYRQAAGRGLQLLFYSVGIGQISSEVPQNLSASRPQDRQFILSSKKLLLSDSGFYLCAWSRTLTTEAFFGQGTRLTVV.

The rearrangement links TRBV19 to TRBJ2-3; D may match TRBD1 or TRBD2 (7 bases each). CDR1 is LNHDA and CDR2 is SQIVND in the germline V gene (reference sequence). The CDR3 is 20 amino acids. V was pared by 5 bases and J by 5 bases, with 32 bases between. The CDR3 region has the DNA TGTGCCAGTAGTTCAAGCCTCCGGGACAGTCCTCCGGGAGGCTTAGATACGCAGTATTTT. Protein sequence: CASSSSLRDSPPGGLDTQYF.

The CDR3 coding sequence is TGTGCCAGCAGCGAAGCGGGAGGGCAGTACGAGCAGTACTTC. Translated: CASSEAGGQYEQYF. V and J are TRBV27 and TRBJ2-7; TRBD2 matches at 10 bases. From germline, CDR1 is MNHEY and CDR2 SMNVEV (reference sequence). The CDR3 sequence is 14 residues long. V lost 6 bases and J lost 4; bases outside the gene matches: 6.

The chain uses TRBV28 and TRBJ2-2; TRBD2 agrees at 11 bases. Trimming at V came to 6 bases and at J to 1 base, leaving 4 bases not matched to a gene. The CDR3 extends over 16 amino acids. Germline CDR1 MDHEN, CDR2 SYDVKM. CDR3 DNA: TGTGCCAGCAGCAGTACTAGCGGGGGGAACACCGGGGAGCTGTTTTTT. Translating it yields CASSSTSGGNTGELFF.

This chain connects TRBV19 to TRBJ2-1; 7 bases align to TRBD1. The germline V gene encodes CDR1 LNHDA and CDR2 SQIVND (reference sequence). V shed 3 bases and J 2 bases; nucleotides not matched to a gene: 4. This CDR3 has 15 residues. The CDR3 DNA sequence: TGTGCCAGTAGTATCGAGACAGGGCCCTACAATGAGCAGTTCTTC. Its translation is CASSIETGPYNEQFF.

The chain carries TRBV11-2 and TRBJ2-5; unclear D gene. The J call may be wrong; the DNA end is better matched by TRBJ2-7. Germline V gene lookup returns CDR1 SGHAT and CDR2 FQNNGV. This CDR3 contains 15 residues. CDR3 DNA sequence: TGTGCCAGCAGCTTAAGTGGCGGCAAAAACTACGAGCAGTACTTC. Protein sequence: CASSLSGGKNYEQYF.

For this clone: One junction end does not reproduce the germline sequence, and a read error may be involved. The chain links TRBV18 to TRBJ2-1; the D is unclear. This CDR3 spans 13 amino acids. Germline V gives CDR1 KGHSH, CDR2 LQKENI. This chain's CDR3 is CASSPPSSNEQFF. The CDR3 DNA follows: TGTGCCAGCTCACCACCGTCCTCCAATGAGCAGTTCTTC.

The V and J genes are TRBV25-1 and TRBJ2-5; D is undetermined. Germline CDR1 reads MGHDK; CDR2 reads SYGVNS. Trimming left V 3 bases short and J 0 bases short, with 8 bases between. CDR3 length: 14 residues. The DNA for the CDR3 is TGTGCCAGCAGTGATTGGGCCAACCAAGAGACCCAGTACTTC. Protein product: CASSDWANQETQYF.

The chain links TRBV4-1 to TRBJ2-3, with TRBD2 matching over 9 bases. The junction had 8 bases not matched to a gene; V was cut back by 3 bases and J by 4 bases. Germline assignment: CDR1 MGHRA and CDR2 YSYEKL. The CDR3 extends over 16 amino acids. The DNA for the CDR3 is TGCGCCAGCAGCCAGTCTACTAGCGGGTCTTCAGATACGCAGTATTTT. This translates into CASSQSTSGSSDTQYF.

The genes are TRBV2 and TRBJ2-1; the D call may be TRBD1 or TRBD2 (5 bases each). This CDR3 has 15 residues. V dropped 6 bases and J dropped 0 bases, with 12 bases sitting between them. Germline V gives CDR1 SNHLY, CDR2 FYNNEI. CDR3 in amino acids: CASSPGPGSYNEQFF. In nucleotides, the CDR3 is TGTGCCAGCAGCCCGGGGCCAGGCTCCTACAATGAGCAGTTCTTC. Based on the CDR3 plus reference TRBV2 and TRBJ2-1, the full variable domain is EPEVTQTPSHQVTQMGQEVILRCVPISNHLYFYWYRQILGQKVEFLVSFYNNEISEKSEIFDDQFSVERPDGSNFTLKIRSTKLEDSAMYFCASSPGPGSYNEQFFGPGTRLTVL.

This clone is a singleton in its sample. The V call is TRBV4-1, the J call TRBJ2-1; possibly TRBD1 for D (5 bases). Germline V gene data show CDR1 as MGHRA and CDR2 as YSYEKL. This CDR3 has 12 amino acids. V was clipped by 4 bases and J by 9 bases, with 10 bases between them. The CDR3 sequence: CASSPGGAEQFF. As DNA, the CDR3 is TGCGCCAGCAGCCCAGGTGGGGCTGAGCAGTTCTTC.

This chain links TRBV25-1 with TRBJ2-5; 7 positions match TRBD1. CDR1 is MGHDK and CDR2 is SYGVNS in the germline V gene. The V and J ends lost 5 bases and 4 bases, in that order; junction bases with no gene match: 10. The CDR3 totals 15 residues. The CDR3 DNA follows: TGTGCCAGCAGTCCACCAGACAGGGTAGGAGAGACCCAGTACTTC. The encoded protein is CASSPPDRVGETQYF.

About this clone: This same CDR3 is encoded by further DNA sequences in the sample. The chain joins TRBV6-6 to TRBJ1-1, with D possibly matching TRBD1 (6 bases). Trimming took 6 bases from V and 3 from J, leaving 17 bases between them. This CDR3 contains 15 residues. CDR1 is MNHNY and CDR2 is SVGAGI in the germline V gene (reference sequence). CDR3 DNA: TGTGCCAGCAGCCAACCGTGGGGGCCCGACACTGAAGCTTTCTTT. Translated: CASSQPWGPDTEAFF.

CDR3 sequence: CASSVGTGTYEQYF. The CDR3 bases are TGTGCCAGCAGCGTAGGTACAGGAACCTACGAGCAGTACTTC. The chain joins TRBV9 to TRBJ2-5, with D possibly matching TRBD1 (5 bases). The J call may be mistaken, given a closer DNA end match to TRBJ2-7. The CDR3 spans 14 residues. Germline V gene data show CDR1 as SGDLS and CDR2 as YYNGEE.

This chain joins TRBV9 and TRBJ2-1, with D uncertain. V lost 3 bases and J 6 bases, leaving 7 bases between the germline ends. This CDR3 has 12 residues. The V gene's germline CDR1 is SGDLS and CDR2 YYNGEE. The CDR3 loop reads CASSAQANEQFF. As DNA, the CDR3 is TGTGCCAGCAGCGCACAAGCCAATGAGCAGTTCTTC. The full variable domain, in which reference TRBV9 and TRBJ2-1 provide the parts outside the CDR3, is DSGVTQTPKHLITATGQRVTLRCSPRSGDLSVYWYQQSLDQGLQFLIQYYNGEERAKGNILERFSAQQFPDLHSELNLSSLELGDSALYFCASSAQANEQFFGPGTRLTVL.

The chain recombines TRBV19 with TRBJ2-5, with 12 positions matching TRBD2. The DNA matches TRBJ2-7 better at its end, which makes the J call doubtful. From germline, CDR1 is LNHDA and CDR2 SQIVND (reference sequence). The CDR3 covers 13 residues. The CDR3 DNA reads as TGTGCCAGTGCCCTAGCGGGAGGGTACGAGCAGTACTTC. Encoded protein: CASALAGGYEQYF.

In DNA, the CDR3 is TGTGCCAGCAGCCCCCGGTCAGCTGTAAGCTCCTACAATGAGCAGTTCTTC. Amino acid sequence: CASSPRSAVSSYNEQFF. The genes are TRBV11-2 and TRBJ2-1; D unresolved. This CDR3 comprises 17 residues. Trimming stripped 5 bases from V and 0 bases from J, with 17 bases between. Germline V CDR1 and CDR2: SGHAT, FQNNGV.

The chain combines TRBV29-1 with TRBJ2-7, with 7 bases fitting TRBD2. CDR1 SQVTM and CDR2 ANQGSEA come from the germline V gene. V lost 4 bases and J lost 2; bases outside the gene matches: 5. The CDR3 contains 13 residues. CDR3: CSVGASGAYEQYF. The CDR3 bases are TGCAGCGTTGGGGCTAGCGGCGCCTACGAGCAGTACTTC.

The chain combines TRBV4-2 with TRBJ2-7; D is uncertain. Germline V gives CDR1 LGHNA, CDR2 YNFKEQ. With 4 bases removed from V and 0 bases from J, the gap between germline ends came to 13 bases. This CDR3 region has 15 residues. In nucleotides, the CDR3 is TGTGCCAGCAGCCCTAACACCCTGAGCTCCTACGAGCAGTACTTC. Amino acid sequence: CASSPNTLSSYEQYF.

V gene TRBV27 combines with J gene TRBJ2-7; 9 nucleotides match TRBD2. J was trimmed by 7 bases and V by 5 bases; bases with no gene match: 9. Germline V gene lookup returns CDR1 MNHEY and CDR2 SMNVEV (reference sequence). This CDR3 region has 14 residues. The chain's CDR3 is CASSDLAGGREQYF. The CDR3 DNA reads as TGTGCCAGCAGTGATCTGGCGGGAGGGCGTGAGCAGTACTTC.

The chain links TRBV28 to TRBJ1-5; no clear D gene. The CDR3 has 15 residues. Germline CDR1 reads MDHEN; CDR2 reads SYDVKM. Between the trimmed V and J ends, which lost 4 bases and 0 bases, there was a span of 10 bases. CDR3 coding DNA: TGTGCCAGCAGTTCCAGTTATTATAGCAATCAGCCCCAGCATTTT. Translation: CASSSSYYSNQPQHF.

The chain links TRBV7-9 to TRBJ1-5, with 9 bases lining up with TRBD1. The CDR3 is 15 amino acids. Trimming cost V 4 bases and J 2 bases; bases outside gene matches: 3. From germline, CDR1 is SEHNR and CDR2 FQNEAQ (reference sequence). The CDR3 loop reads CASSSGQGGNQPQHF. The DNA for the CDR3 is TGTGCCAGCAGCTCGGGACAGGGTGGCAATCAGCCCCAGCATTTT.

The chain is built from TRBV28 and TRBJ2-3; possibly TRBD1 or TRBD2 for D (5 bases each). Germline-derived CDR1 and CDR2 are MDHEN and SYDVKM. The CDR3 contains 17 residues. Trimming removed 6 bases from V and 3 bases from J, with 22 bases in between. CDR3 coding DNA: TGTGCCAGCAGCCCAGACCGGGGCGCGGTTAAGACAGATACGCAGTATTTT. It yields the protein CASSPDRGAVKTDTQYF.